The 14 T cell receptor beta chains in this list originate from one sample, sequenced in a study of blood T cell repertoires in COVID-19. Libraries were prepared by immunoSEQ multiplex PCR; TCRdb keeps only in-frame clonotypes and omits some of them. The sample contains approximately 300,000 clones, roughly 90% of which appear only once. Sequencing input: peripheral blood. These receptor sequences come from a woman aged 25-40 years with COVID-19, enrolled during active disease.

The CDR3 loop is CAWRLGLAGDEQYF. CDR3 nucleotide sequence: TGTGCCTGGAGGTTGGGACTAGCGGGAGACGAGCAGTACTTC. The chain carries TRBV30 and TRBJ2-7; 14 bases align to TRBD2. Trimming cost V 3 bases and J 5 bases; bases outside gene matches: 3. The germline CDR1 and CDR2 sequences are GTSNPN and SVGIG (reference sequence). This CDR3 is 14 amino acids long.

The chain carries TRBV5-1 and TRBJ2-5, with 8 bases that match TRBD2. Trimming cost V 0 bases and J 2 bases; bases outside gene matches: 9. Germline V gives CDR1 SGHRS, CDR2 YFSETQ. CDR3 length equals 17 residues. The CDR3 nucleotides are TGCGCCAGCAGCTTGGTACCGGGCCCGGGGGGGCAAGAGACCCAGTACTTC. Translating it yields CASSLVPGPGGQETQYF.

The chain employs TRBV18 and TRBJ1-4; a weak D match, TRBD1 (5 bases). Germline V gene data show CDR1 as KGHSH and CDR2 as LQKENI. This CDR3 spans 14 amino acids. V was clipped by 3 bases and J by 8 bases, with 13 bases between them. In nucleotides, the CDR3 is TGTGCCAGCTCACCGGGGCGCCCTGAGGAAAAACTGTTTTTT. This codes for CASSPGRPEEKLFF.

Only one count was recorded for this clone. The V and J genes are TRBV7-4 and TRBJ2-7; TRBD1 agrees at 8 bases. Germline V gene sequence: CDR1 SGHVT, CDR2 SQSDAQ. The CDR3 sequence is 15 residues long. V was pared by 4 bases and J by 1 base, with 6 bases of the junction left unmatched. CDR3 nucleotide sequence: TGTGCCAGCAGCTCCGACAGGGGCTCTTCCTACGAGCAGTACTTC. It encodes CASSSDRGSSYEQYF.

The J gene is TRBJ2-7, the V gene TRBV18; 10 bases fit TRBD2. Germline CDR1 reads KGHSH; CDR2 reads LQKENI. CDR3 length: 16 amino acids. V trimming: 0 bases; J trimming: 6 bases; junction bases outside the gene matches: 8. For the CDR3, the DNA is TGTGCCAGCTCACCACCGGCTAGCGGGGGTCTAGGCGAGCAGTACTTC. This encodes CASSPPASGGLGEQYF.

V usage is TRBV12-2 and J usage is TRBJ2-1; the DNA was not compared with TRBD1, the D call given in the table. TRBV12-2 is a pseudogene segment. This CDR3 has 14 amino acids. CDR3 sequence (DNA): TGTGCAAGTCGGGGCCGTGCAGCCCAGGTCGCCTGGTTCTTC. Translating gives CASRGRAAQVAWFF.

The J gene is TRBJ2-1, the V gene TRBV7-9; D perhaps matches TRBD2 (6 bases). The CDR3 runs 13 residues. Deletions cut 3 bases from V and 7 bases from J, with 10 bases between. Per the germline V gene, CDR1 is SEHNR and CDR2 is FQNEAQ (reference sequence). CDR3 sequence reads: CASSFLRENEQFF. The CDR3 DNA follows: TGTGCCAGCAGCTTTCTACGGGAGAATGAGCAGTTCTTC. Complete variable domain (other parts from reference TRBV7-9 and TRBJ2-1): DTGVSQNPRHKITKRGQNVTFRCDPISEHNRLYWYRQTLGQGPEFLTYFQNEAQLEKSRLLSDRFSAERPKGSFSTLEIQRTEQGDSAMYLCASSFLRENEQFFGPGTRLTVL.

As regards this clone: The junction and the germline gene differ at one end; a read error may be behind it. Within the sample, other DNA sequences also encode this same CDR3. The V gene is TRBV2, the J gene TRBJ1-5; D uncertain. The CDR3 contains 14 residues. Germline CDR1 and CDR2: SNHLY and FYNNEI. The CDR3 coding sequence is TGTGCCAGCAGTGAAGGAAGTAGCAATCAGCCTCAGCATTTT. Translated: CASSEGSSNQPQHF.

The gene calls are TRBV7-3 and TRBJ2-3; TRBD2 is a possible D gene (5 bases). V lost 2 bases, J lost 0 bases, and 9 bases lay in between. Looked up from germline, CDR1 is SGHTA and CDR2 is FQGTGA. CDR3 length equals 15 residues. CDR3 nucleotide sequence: TGTGCCAGCAGCTTATTCGGACTTAGCACAGATACGCAGTATTTT. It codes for CASSLFGLSTDTQYF.

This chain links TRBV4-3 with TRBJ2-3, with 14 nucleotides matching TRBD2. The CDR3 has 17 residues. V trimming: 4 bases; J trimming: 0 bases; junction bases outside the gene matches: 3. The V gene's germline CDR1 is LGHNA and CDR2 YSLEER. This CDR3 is CASSPGTSGSSTDTQYF. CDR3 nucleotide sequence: TGCGCCAGCAGCCCTGGGACTAGCGGGAGTAGCACAGATACGCAGTATTTT.

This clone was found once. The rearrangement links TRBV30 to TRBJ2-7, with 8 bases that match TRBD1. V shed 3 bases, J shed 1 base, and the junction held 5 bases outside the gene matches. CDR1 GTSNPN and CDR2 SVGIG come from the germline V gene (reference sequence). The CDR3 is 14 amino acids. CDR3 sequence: CAWSSQGASYEQYF. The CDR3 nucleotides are TGTGCCTGGAGCAGTCAGGGGGCTTCCTACGAGCAGTACTTC.

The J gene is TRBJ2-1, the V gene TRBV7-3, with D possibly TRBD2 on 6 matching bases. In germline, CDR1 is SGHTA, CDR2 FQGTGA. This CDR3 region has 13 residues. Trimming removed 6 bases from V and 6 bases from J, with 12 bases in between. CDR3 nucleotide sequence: TGTGCCAGCAGTCCCGGACTAAGCAATGAGCAGTTCTTC. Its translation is CASSPGLSNEQFF. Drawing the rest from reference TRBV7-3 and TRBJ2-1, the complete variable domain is GAGVSQTPSNKVTEKGKYVELRCDPISGHTALYWYRQSLGQGPEFLIYFQGTGAADDSGLPNDRFFAVRPEGSVSTLKIQRTERGDSAVYLCASSPGLSNEQFFGPGTRLTVL.

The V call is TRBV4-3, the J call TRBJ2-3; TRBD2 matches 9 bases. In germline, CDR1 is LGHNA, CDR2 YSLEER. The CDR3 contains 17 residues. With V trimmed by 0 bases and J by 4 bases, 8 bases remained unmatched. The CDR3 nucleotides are TGCGCCAGCAGCCAAGAAAAGGCGGGAGGGCCCGCAGATACGCAGTATTTT. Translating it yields CASSQEKAGGPADTQYF.

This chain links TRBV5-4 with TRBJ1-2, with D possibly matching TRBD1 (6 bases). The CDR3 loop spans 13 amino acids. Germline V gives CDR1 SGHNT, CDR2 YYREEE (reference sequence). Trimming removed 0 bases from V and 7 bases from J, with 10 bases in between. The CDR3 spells CASSLEGQFGYTF. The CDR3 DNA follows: TGTGCCAGCAGCTTGGAAGGACAGTTTGGCTACACCTTC.